The rows below give T cell receptor beta chains drawn from one sample of a study of cytomegalovirus exposure and HLA in healthy donors. Produced via immunoSEQ multiplex PCR; TCRdb's table is partial and in-frame only. The sample consists of about 130,000 clones, 70% to 85% of them appearing once. The specimen sequenced was PBMCs. The receptors derive from a young woman in good health and CMV-seropositive. Each CDR3 is given with its conserved first and last residue. The order of the fields is CDR3 DNA, CDR3 protein, V gene, CDR3 length, clone size, J gene, D gene. A D gene is named only where the DNA matches it firmly. Clone size is shown for a subset of rows, as once, few, many or a class of expanded clone.

TGTGCCAGCAGCCCCCAGACAGGGGGGAGTACTGAAGCTTTCTTT,CASSPQTGGSTEAFF,TRBV11-1,15,.,TRBJ1-1,TRBD1
TGTGCCAGAATCCAGGTTTTGAGCTCTGGAAACACCATATATTTT,CARIQVLSSGNTIYF,TRBV6-1,15,.,TRBJ1-3,.
TGTGCCAGCAGCTTAAACCAGGGTCGAGAGACCCAGTACTTC,CASSLNQGRETQYF,TRBV7-9,14,.,TRBJ2-5,.
TGTGCCAGCAGTTACAGTCTGGAGGACAGGGTCCATGAGCAGTTCTTC,CASSYSLEDRVHEQFF,TRBV6-5,16,.,TRBJ2-1,TRBD1
TGTGCCAGCAGCCCGAGTACTGAAGCTTTCTTT,CASSPSTEAFF,TRBV7-9,11,.,TRBJ1-1,.
TGCGCCAGCAGTGGACAGACTAACACTGAAGCTTTCTTT,CASSGQTNTEAFF,TRBV10-1,13,.,TRBJ1-1,.
TGTGCCAGCAGCTTAGTCGGGGGGAACACTGAAGCTTTCTTT,CASSLVGGNTEAFF,TRBV7-6,14,.,TRBJ1-1,.
TGTGCCAGCAGCCCGGGGGACAGGGGCTACAATGAGCAGTTCTTC,CASSPGDRGYNEQFF,TRBV9,15,.,TRBJ2-1,TRBD1
TGCGCCAGCAGCTTGGCCCCGCAGGGGCGACTCACTGAAGCTTTCTTT,CASSLAPQGRLTEAFF,TRBV5-1,16,.,TRBJ1-1,.
TGTGCCAGCAAGGCGGGGAGCTCCTACAATGAGCAGTTCTTC,CASKAGSSYNEQFF,TRBV2,14,.,TRBJ2-1,.
TGTGCCAGCAGAGACTTTGGGGCCGGAGATGAGCAGTTCTTC,CASRDFGAGDEQFF,TRBV7-2,14,.,TRBJ2-1,.
TGCGCCAGCAGTGGTGGTTATGCAGACTCTAGCACAGATACGCAGTATTTT,CASSGGYADSSTDTQYF,TRBV10-1,17,.,TRBJ2-3,.
TGTGCCAGCAGTTTATCTGACAATGAGCAGTTCTTC,CASSLSDNEQFF,TRBV28,12,.,TRBJ2-1,.
TGTGCCAGCACGCAGTTGGATGAGCAGTTCTTC,CASTQLDEQFF,TRBV6-1,11,.,TRBJ2-1,.
TGTGCTAGTGGTTTGGTCCTCATGAGGGGGGGTCCCCCCACAGATACGCAGTATTTT,CASGLVLMRGGPPTDTQYF,TRBV12-5,19,once,TRBJ2-3,.
TGTGCCAGCAGCTTAGAGTTGGGGGCAGATAATGAAGCTTTCTTT,CASSLELGADNEAFF,TRBV7-9,15,.,TRBJ1-1,.
TGTGCCAGCAGCTTCTCAGGGCAAAACATTCAGTACTTC,CASSFSGQNIQYF,TRBV5-6,13,.,TRBJ2-4,.
TGTGCCAGCAGTCCTGGCAGGGCCGAGGAAAAACTGTTTTTT,CASSPGRAEEKLFF,TRBV28,14,.,TRBJ1-4,.
TGTGCCAGCAGCCCGCTTGGACTAGCGGGGGGGCAGTTCTTC,CASSPLGLAGGQFF,TRBV11-2,14,.,TRBJ2-1,TRBD2
TGCGCCAGCAGCGTTTCGGAGAGAAGCTCCTACAATGAGCAGTTCTTC,CASSVSERSSYNEQFF,TRBV4-1,16,.,TRBJ2-1,.
TGTGCCAGCACCGAGCTAGGGGGAGAGACCCAGTACTTC,CASTELGGETQYF,TRBV27,13,.,TRBJ2-5,.
TGTGCCAGCAGTTCCGGGACAGGGCCATACAATGAGCAGTTCTTC,CASSSGTGPYNEQFF,TRBV27,15,.,TRBJ2-1,TRBD1
TGTGCCAGCAGTTCCCCCCCGACAGTGACCACTGAAGCTTTCTTT,CASSSPPTVTTEAFF,TRBV2,15,.,TRBJ1-1,.
TGTGCCTACCCAATGGGGGGAACAGGGGAAATCTATGGCTACACCTTC,CAYPMGGTGEIYGYTF,TRBV30,16,.,TRBJ1-2,TRBD1
TGTGCCAGCAGTTACCTGGGCGCCGCTGGAAACACCATATATTTT,CASSYLGAAGNTIYF,TRBV6-5,15,few,TRBJ1-3,.
TGTGCCTGGAGTGCGCTCTACGAGACCCAGTACTTC,CAWSALYETQYF,TRBV30,12,.,TRBJ2-5,.
TGTGCCTTCTATGGGGACTACCAATCAGATACGCAGTATTTT,CAFYGDYQSDTQYF,TRBV30,14,.,TRBJ2-3,TRBD2
TGTTCCAGCAGCCGGAGGATGGCCGATCGGGTCCCTTATGGCTACACCTTC,CSSSRRMADRVPYGYTF,TRBV7-9,17,.,TRBJ1-2,.
TGTGCCAGCAGCTTAGACGGCAGGGGGGGCAATCAGCCCCAGCATTTT,CASSLDGRGGNQPQHF,TRBV7-9,16,once,TRBJ1-5,TRBD1
TGTGCCAGCAGTTCCGCACGTCAGTCTAACTATGGCTACACCTTC,CASSSARQSNYGYTF,TRBV27,15,.,TRBJ1-2,.
TGTGCCAGCAGTTTAACCGACAGGGGCACTGAAGCTTTCTTT,CASSLTDRGTEAFF,TRBV28,14,.,TRBJ1-1,TRBD1
TGTGCCAGCAGTGAAGGCGTGGACAGTGTATACGAGCAGTACTTC,CASSEGVDSVYEQYF,TRBV6-1,15,.,TRBJ2-7,.
TGCGCCAGCAGTGCGGGAGGCTACGAGCAGTACTTC,CASSAGGYEQYF,TRBV10-1,12,.,TRBJ2-7,TRBD2
TGCGCCAGCAGCTACACTAGCGGGGGGGCAGGCACCGGGGAGCTGTTTTTT,CASSYTSGGAGTGELFF,TRBV5-1,17,.,TRBJ2-2,TRBD2
TGTGCAAGTCCACAAGAGACCCAGTACTTC,CASPQETQYF,TRBV12-2,10,.,TRBJ2-5,.
TGTGCCAGCAGCTTGGGGCCCCCGGGGACCCAGTACTTC,CASSLGPPGTQYF,TRBV11-2,13,.,TRBJ2-5,.
TGTGCCAGCAGCTTAGGGGGCCCCTCCTACAATGAGCAGTTCTTC,CASSLGGPSYNEQFF,TRBV7-9,15,few,TRBJ2-1,.
TGTGCCAGCTCACCCGGCCGGATTCGGGAAGAGACCCAGTACTTC,CASSPGRIREETQYF,TRBV18,15,.,TRBJ2-5,.
TGTGCCAGCAGCCACTCCCTGAGAAAGAACACTGAAGCTTTCTTT,CASSHSLRKNTEAFF,TRBV7-9,15,.,TRBJ1-1,.
TGCGCCAGCAGCTCTGCAGGGAGGAGCACTGAAGCTTTCTTT,CASSSAGRSTEAFF,TRBV5-1,14,.,TRBJ1-1,.
TGCAGTGCTTCACTTGGAGATGAGCAGTTCTTC,CSASLGDEQFF,TRBV20-1,11,.,TRBJ2-1,.